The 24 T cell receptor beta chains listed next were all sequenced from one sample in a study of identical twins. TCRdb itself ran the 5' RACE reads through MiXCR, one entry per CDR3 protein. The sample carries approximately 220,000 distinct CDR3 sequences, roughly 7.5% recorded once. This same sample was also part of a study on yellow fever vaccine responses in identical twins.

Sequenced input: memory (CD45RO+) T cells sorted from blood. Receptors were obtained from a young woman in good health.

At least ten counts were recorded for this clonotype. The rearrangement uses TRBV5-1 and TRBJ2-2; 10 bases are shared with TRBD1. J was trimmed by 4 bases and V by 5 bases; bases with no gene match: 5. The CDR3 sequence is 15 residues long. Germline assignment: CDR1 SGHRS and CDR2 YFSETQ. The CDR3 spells CASRTGTGATGELFF. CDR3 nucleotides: TGCGCCAGCAGAACCGGGACAGGGGCCACCGGGGAGCTGTTTTTT.

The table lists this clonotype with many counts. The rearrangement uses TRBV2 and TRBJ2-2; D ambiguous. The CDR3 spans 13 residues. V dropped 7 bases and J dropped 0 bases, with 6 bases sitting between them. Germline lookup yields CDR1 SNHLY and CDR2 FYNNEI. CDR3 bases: TGTGCCAGCAAGACGGCGAACACCGGGGAGCTGTTTTTT. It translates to CASKTANTGELFF.

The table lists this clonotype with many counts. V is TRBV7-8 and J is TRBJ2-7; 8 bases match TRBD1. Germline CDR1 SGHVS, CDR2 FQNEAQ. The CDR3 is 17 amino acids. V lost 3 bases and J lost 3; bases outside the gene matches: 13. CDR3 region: CASSFSPVTGGFYEQYF. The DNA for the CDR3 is TGTGCCAGCAGCTTCTCCCCCGTAACAGGGGGTTTCTACGAGCAGTACTTC.

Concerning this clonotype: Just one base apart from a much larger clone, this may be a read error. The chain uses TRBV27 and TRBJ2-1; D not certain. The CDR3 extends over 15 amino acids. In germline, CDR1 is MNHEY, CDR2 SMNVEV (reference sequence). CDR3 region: CASSFHRSSYNGQFF. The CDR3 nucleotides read TGTGCCAGCAGTTTCCATCGGAGCTCCTACAATGGGCAGTTCTTC.

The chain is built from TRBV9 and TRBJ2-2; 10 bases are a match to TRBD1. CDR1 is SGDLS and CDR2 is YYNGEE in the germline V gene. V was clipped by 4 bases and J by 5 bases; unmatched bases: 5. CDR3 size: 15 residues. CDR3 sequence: CASSYPGQGTGELFF. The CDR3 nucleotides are TGTGCCAGCAGCTATCCGGGACAGGGGACCGGGGAGCTGTTTTTT.

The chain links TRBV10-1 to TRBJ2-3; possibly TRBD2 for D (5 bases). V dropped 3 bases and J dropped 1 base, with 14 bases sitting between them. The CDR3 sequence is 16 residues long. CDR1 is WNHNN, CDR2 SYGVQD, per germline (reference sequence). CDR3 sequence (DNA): TGCGCCAGCAGTGATCGCCAGTTACTAGGCACAGATACGCAGTATTTT. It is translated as CASSDRQLLGTDTQYF.

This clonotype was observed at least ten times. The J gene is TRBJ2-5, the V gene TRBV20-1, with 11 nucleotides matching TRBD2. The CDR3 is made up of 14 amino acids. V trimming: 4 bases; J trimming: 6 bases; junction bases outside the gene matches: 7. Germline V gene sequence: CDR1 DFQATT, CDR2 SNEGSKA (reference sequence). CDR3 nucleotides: TGCAGTGCTATCCTACCTAGCGGGAGGAAGACCCAGTACTTC. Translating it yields CSAILPSGRKTQYF.

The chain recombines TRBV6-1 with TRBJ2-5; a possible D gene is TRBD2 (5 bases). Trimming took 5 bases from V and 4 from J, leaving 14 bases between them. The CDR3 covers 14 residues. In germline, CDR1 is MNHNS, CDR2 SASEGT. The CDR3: CASSTPSEGETQYF. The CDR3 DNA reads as TGTGCCAGCAGTACCCCCAGCGAGGGAGAGACCCAGTACTTC.

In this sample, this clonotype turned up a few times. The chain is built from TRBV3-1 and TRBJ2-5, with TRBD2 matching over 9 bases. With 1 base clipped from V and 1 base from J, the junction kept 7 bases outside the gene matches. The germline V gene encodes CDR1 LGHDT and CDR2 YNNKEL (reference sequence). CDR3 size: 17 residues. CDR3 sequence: CASSQGYSGGLQETQYF. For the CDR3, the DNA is TGTGCCAGCAGCCAAGGGTATAGCGGGGGCCTCCAAGAGACCCAGTACTTC.

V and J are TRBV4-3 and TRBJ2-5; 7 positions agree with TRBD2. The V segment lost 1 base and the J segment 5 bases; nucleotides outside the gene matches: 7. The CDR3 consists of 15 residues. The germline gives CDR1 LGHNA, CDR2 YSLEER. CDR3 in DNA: TGCGCCAGCAGCCAAGGCGGGGGAGCGCACGAGACCCAGTACTTC. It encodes CASSQGGGAHETQYF.

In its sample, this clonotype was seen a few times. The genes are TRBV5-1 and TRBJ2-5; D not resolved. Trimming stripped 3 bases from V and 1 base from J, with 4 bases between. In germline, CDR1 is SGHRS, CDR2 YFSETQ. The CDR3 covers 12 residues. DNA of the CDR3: TGCGCCAGCAGCTCCCCCCAAGAGACCCAGTACTTC. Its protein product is CASSSPQETQYF.

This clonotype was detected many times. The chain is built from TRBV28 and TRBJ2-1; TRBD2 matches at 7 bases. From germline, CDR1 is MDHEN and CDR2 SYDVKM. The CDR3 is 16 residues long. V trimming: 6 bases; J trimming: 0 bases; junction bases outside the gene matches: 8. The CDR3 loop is CASRASGPHSYNEQFF. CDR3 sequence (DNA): TGTGCCAGCAGGGCTAGCGGACCCCACTCCTACAATGAGCAGTTCTTC.

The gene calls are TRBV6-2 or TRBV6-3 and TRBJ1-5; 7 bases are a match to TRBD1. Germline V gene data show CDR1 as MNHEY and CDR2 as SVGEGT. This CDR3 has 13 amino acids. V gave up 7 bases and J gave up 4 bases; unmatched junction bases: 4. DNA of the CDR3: TGTGCCAGCACCGAACAGGGGAATCAGCCCCAGCATTTT. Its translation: CASTEQGNQPQHF.

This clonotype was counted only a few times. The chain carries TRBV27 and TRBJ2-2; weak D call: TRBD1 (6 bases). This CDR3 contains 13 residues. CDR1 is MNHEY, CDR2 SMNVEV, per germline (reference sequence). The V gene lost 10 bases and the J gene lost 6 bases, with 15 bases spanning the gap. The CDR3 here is CATQQGWAGELFF. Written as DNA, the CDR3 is TGTGCCACCCAACAGGGCTGGGCCGGGGAGCTGTTTTTT.

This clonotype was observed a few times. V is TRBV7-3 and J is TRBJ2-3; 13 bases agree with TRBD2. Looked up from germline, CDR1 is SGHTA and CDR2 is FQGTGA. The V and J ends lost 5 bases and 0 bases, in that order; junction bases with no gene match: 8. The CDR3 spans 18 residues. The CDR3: CASSPTLGLAGSTDTQYF. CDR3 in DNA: TGTGCCAGCAGCCCGACCTTGGGACTAGCGGGGAGCACAGATACGCAGTATTTT.

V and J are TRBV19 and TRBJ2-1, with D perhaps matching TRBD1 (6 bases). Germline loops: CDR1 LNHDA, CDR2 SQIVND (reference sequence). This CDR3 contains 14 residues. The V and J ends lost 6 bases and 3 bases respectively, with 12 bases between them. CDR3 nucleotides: TGTGCCAGTAGAACACAGGGCAGCTACAATGAGCAGTTCTTC. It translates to CASRTQGSYNEQFF.

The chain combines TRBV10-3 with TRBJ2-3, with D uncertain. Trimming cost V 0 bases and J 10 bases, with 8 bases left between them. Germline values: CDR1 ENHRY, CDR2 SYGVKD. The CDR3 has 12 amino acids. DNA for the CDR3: TGTGCCATCAGTGAGTCAGCTCCTCCGCAGTATTTT. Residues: CAISESAPPQYF.

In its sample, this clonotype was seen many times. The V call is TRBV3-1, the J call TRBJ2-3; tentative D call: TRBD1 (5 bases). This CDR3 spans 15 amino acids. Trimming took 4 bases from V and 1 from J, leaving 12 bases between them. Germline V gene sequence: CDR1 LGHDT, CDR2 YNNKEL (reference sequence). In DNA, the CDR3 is TGTGCCAGCAGCCTGTCGGACACCCGCACAGATACGCAGTATTTT. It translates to CASSLSDTRTDTQYF.

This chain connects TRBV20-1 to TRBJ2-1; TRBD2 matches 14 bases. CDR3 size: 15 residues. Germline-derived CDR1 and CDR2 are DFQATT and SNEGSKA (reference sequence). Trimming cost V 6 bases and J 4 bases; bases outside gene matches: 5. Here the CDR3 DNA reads TGCAGTGCAGGACTAGCGGGAGGACTATACAATGAGCAGTTCTTC. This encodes CSAGLAGGLYNEQFF.

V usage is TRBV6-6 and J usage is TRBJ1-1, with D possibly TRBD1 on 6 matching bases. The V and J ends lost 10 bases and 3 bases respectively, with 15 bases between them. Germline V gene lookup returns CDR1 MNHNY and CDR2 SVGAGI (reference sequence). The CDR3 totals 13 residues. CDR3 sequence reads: CANSRGGYTEAFF. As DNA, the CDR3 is TGTGCCAACTCAAGAGGGGGTTACACTGAAGCTTTCTTT.

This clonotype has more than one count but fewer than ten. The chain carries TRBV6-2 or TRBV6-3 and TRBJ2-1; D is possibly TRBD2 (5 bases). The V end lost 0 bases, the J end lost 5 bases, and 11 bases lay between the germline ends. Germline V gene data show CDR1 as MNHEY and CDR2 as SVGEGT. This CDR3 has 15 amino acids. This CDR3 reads CASSYSRDYDNEQFF. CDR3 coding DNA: TGTGCCAGCAGTTACTCTCGGGATTATGACAATGAGCAGTTCTTC.

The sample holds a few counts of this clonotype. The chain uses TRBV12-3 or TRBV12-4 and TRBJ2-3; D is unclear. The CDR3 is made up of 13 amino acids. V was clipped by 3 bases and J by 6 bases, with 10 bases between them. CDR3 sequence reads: CASSLNMADTQYF. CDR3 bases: TGTGCCAGCAGTTTGAACATGGCGGATACGCAGTATTTT.

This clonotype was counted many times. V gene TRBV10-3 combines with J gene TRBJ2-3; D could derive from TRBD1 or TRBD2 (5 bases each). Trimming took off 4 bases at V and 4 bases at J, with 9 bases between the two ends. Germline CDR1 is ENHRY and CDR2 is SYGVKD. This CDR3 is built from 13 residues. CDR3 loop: CAISAGPADTQYF. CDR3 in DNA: TGTGCCATCAGTGCGGGGCCCGCAGATACGCAGTATTTT.

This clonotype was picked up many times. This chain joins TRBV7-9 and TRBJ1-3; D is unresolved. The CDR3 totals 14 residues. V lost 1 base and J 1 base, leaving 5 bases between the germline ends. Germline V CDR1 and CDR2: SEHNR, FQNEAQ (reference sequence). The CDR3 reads CASSLGSSGNTIYF. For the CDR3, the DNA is TGTGCCAGCAGCTTAGGGTCTTCTGGAAACACCATATATTTT.